This T cell receptor (beta chain) emerged from a study of blood T cell repertoires in COVID-19. Enrolment of Seattle patients took place during active infection, and they were followed longitudinally. TCRdb keeps only in-frame clones here, not all; method: immunoSEQ multiplex PCR. This table holds some 290,000 clones, roughly nine tenths found once. The source of this sequence is a woman aged 25 to 39 with COVID-19, enrolled during active disease. The specimen sequenced was peripheral blood.

In nucleotides, the CDR3 is TGCGCCAGCAGCCAAGTCGAAGGAGGGTCGATCGGGAACAATGAGCAGTTCTTC. Translation gives CASSQVEGGSIGNNEQFF. This sequence joins TRBV4-1 and TRBJ2-1, with D tentatively TRBD2 (6 bases). The CDR3 runs to 18 residues. With 1 base removed from V and 5 bases from J, the gap between germline ends came to 21 bases. Germline-derived CDR1 and CDR2 are MGHRA and YSYEKL.